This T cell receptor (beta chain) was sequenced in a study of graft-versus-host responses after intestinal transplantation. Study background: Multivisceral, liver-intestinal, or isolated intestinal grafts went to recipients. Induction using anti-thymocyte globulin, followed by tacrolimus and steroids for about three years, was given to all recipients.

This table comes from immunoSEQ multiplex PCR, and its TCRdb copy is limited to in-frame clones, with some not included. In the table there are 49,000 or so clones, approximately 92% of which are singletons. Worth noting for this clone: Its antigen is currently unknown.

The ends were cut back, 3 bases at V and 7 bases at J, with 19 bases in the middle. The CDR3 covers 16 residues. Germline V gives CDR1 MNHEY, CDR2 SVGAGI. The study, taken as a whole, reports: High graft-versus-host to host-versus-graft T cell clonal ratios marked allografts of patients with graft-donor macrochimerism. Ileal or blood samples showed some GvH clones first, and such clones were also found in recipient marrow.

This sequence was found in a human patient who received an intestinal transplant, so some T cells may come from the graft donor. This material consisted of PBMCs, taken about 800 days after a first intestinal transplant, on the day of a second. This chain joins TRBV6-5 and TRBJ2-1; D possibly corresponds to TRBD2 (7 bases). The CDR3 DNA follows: TGTGCCAGCAGTTATCGAACGGGGGGCGCGTCTAATGAGCAGTTCTTC. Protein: CASSYRTGGASNEQFF.